This T cell receptor (beta chain) stems from a study of T cell responses to AZD1222 COVID-19 vaccine. Study results and caveats: Clonal diversity was possibly underestimated, and white British individuals and females predominated among donors. Spike was spanned by vaccine-associated CD4 TCRs, which were dominant at 160-218 and 743-854. Once two AZD1222 doses were given, Spike-specific TCR breadth and depth went up.

Second doses that came at about 4 or about 12 weeks were put together. Sequencing used immunoSEQ multiplex PCR; TCRdb keeps in-frame clones, though not all of them. Of 150,000 to 200,000 clones listed, nearly 95% are singletons. About this clone: Antigen specificity is unknown.

The germline V gene has CDR1 SGHDN and CDR2 FVKESK. This CDR3 region has 15 residues. V was shortened by 5 bases and J by 5 bases, with 19 bases between the two germline ends. This receptor was taken from an adult who received the AZD1222 COVID-19 vaccine. Sequencing was performed on peripheral blood, taken 28 days after the second AZD1222 dose. The chain couples TRBV14 to TRBJ2-7, with D possibly being TRBD2 (5 bases). The DNA of the CDR3 is TGTGCCAGCAGCTCTCTAGCAGTAGTTCCCCACGAGCAGTACTTC. It translates to CASSSLAVVPHEQYF.